The 3 T cell receptor beta chains below all came from one sample that was sequenced in a study of T cells after somatic rescue of genetic block. Libraries were prepared by immunoSEQ multiplex PCR; TCRdb keeps only in-frame clonotypes and omits some of them. The sample has 9,500 to 15,000 clones; 73% are singletons. The specimen was peripheral blood mononuclear cells (PBMCs). The source is a boy aged 5-17 years.

The genes are TRBV19 and TRBJ2-3, with TRBD1 as a possible D gene (6 bases). The germline V gene encodes CDR1 LNHDA and CDR2 SQIVND (reference sequence). V was clipped by 9 bases and J by 1 base, with 11 bases between them. The CDR3 is 13 residues long. CDR3 protein: CASGQRGTDTQYF. The CDR3, as DNA: TGTGCCAGCGGACAGAGAGGCACAGATACGCAGTATTTT.

The chain carries TRBV5-6 and TRBJ1-2; D may be TRBD1 (6 bases). CDR3 size: 16 residues. CDR1 SGHDT and CDR2 YYEEEE come from the germline V gene. Trimming cost V 2 bases and J 0 bases, with 14 bases left between them. CDR3 nucleotides: TGTGCCAGCAGCTTAATGGGGGCACGGACTAACTATGGCTACACCTTC. Its translation is CASSLMGARTNYGYTF.

In the case of this clone: At one of its ends the junction is not consistent with the germline gene, which may arise from a read error. The chain uses TRBV7-7 and TRBJ2-7; TRBD1 aligns across 7 bases. Germline loops: CDR1 SSHAT, CDR2 FNYEAQ (reference sequence). CDR3 length: 13 residues. The CDR3 nucleotides read TGTGCTAGCAGCTCAGGACAGGTCCACGAGCAGTACTTC. Its protein is CASSSGQVHEQYF.